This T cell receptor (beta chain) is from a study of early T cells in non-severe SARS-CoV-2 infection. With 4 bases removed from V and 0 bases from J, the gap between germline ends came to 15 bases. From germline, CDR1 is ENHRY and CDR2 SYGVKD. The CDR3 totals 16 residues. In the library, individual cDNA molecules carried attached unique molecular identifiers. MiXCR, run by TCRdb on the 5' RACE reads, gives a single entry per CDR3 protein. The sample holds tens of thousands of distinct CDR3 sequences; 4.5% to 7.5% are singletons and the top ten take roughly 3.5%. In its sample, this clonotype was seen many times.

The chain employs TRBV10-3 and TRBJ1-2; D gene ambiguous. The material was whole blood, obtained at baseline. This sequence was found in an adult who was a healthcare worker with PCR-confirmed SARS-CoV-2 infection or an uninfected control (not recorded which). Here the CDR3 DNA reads TGTGCCATCAGTGCCAGTGCCTACGGCACTAACTATGGCTACACCTTC. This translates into CAISASAYGTNYGYTF.